The rows below give T cell receptor beta chains drawn from one sample of a study of blood T cell repertoires in COVID-19. Profiling relied on immunoSEQ multiplex PCR, and the TCRdb table lists in-frame clones only, not all of them. Of about 130,000 clones listed, around 90% were seen once; the top ten hold about 4.5%. Sequencing used peripheral blood. The receptor set was obtained from a man aged 55 to 70 with COVID-19, enrolled during active disease. CDR3s include the opening cysteine and the closing phenylalanine or tryptophan. A D gene is named only where the DNA matches it firmly. Rows give clone size only sometimes, using once, few, many, or a class for an expanded clone.

V gene	clone size	CDR3 length	D gene	J gene	CDR3 DNA	CDR3 protein
TRBV3-1/TRBV3-2	.	14	TRBD2	TRBJ2-5	TGTGCCAGCAGCGAGACTAGCGGGCCGGAGACCCAGTACTTC	CASSETSGPETQYF
TRBV9	.	15	.	TRBJ2-1	TGTGCCAGCAGCGCTGGGGACTCCGCCTACAATGAGCAGTTCTTC	CASSAGDSAYNEQFF
TRBV7-8	.	15	TRBD1	TRBJ2-2	TGTGCCAGCAGCCGACAGGGGGCGCCCACCGGGGAGCTGTTTTTT	CASSRQGAPTGELFF
TRBV18	.	14	.	TRBJ2-2	TGTGCCAGCTCACGGGACAAGAACACCGGGGAGCTGTTTTTT	CASSRDKNTGELFF
TRBV29-1	.	13	.	TRBJ1-2	TGCAGCGGTCTGACAGTTGCTAACTATGGCTACACCTTC	CSGLTVANYGYTF
TRBV5-4	.	16	TRBD2	TRBJ2-1	TGTGCCAGCAGCAACCCCGGGACTAGCGTCATCAATGAGCAGTTCTTC	CASSNPGTSVINEQFF
TRBV7-6	.	14	TRBD2	TRBJ2-1	TGTGCCAGCAGCTTAGGGACTAGCCCCAATGAGCAGTTCTTC	CASSLGTSPNEQFF
TRBV27	.	14	TRBD1	TRBJ1-4	TGTGCCAGCAGGGGACAGGGAGGTAATGAAAAACTGTTTTTT	CASRGQGGNEKLFF
TRBV7-6	.	15	TRBD2	TRBJ2-2	TGTGCCAGCAGCTTACCAGCGGGAGGCACCGGGGAGCTGTTTTTT	CASSLPAGGTGELFF
TRBV28	.	12	TRBD1	TRBJ1-2	TGTGCCAGCAGTGGACAGGGGTATGGCTACACCTTC	CASSGQGYGYTF
TRBV5-1	.	13	.	TRBJ2-3	TGCGCCAGCAGCTTGGGACAGGAGGATACGCAGTATTTT	CASSLGQEDTQYF
TRBV3-1/TRBV3-2	few	18	.	TRBJ1-4	TGTGCCAGCAGCCACAGTCGGGGGGCGGATACAACTAATGAAAAACTGTTTTTT	CASSHSRGADTTNEKLFF
TRBV18	.	17	TRBD2	TRBJ2-3	TGTGCCAGCTCACCTCCGGGACTAGCGGGAGGAGTAGATACGCAGTATTTT	CASSPPGLAGGVDTQYF
TRBV30	.	13	.	TRBJ2-7	TGTGCCTGGAGTGGCGGACTAACCTACGAGCAGTACTTC	CAWSGGLTYEQYF
TRBV5-6	.	16	TRBD1	TRBJ2-2	TGTGCCAGCAGCCCTAGCCGGACAGGGGGCGGCGGGGAGCTGTTTTTT	CASSPSRTGGGGELFF
TRBV5-1	.	14	.	TRBJ1-1	TGCGCCAGCAGTTTACAGGTGGGGGCCACTGAAGCTTTCTTT	CASSLQVGATEAFF
TRBV13	.	18	TRBD2	TRBJ2-7	TGTGCCAGCAGCTTAATTACTAGCGGAGCATCCCCAACTAACGAGCAGTACTTC	CASSLITSGASPTNEQYF
TRBV5-6	.	15	TRBD2	TRBJ2-7	TGTGCCAGCAGCCCTATAGCGGGAGGCATTCACGAGCAGTACTTC	CASSPIAGGIHEQYF
TRBV5-1	.	14	.	TRBJ2-7	TGCGCCAGCAGCTTCCAAGCTAGCACCTACGAGCAGTACTTC	CASSFQASTYEQYF
TRBV4-1	.	16	.	TRBJ1-5	TGCGCCAGCAGCCACCTGGCAAGGGGGTTGAATCAGCCCCAGCATTTT	CASSHLARGLNQPQHF
TRBV9	once	14	TRBD1	TRBJ2-1	TGTGCCGGGACTACCGGGACAGGGTACAATGAGCAGTTCTTC	CAGTTGTGYNEQFF
TRBV6-1	once	14	.	TRBJ2-7	TGTGCCAGCAGTGAAAGCAGCCATAGCCACGAGCAGTACTTC	CASSESSHSHEQYF
TRBV5-3	.	15	TRBD1	TRBJ1-2	TGTGCCAGAAGCTTTAAAATAAGGGGGCTTGGTGGCTACACCTTC	CARSFKIRGLGGYTF
TRBV10-3	.	15	TRBD2	TRBJ2-3	TGTGCCATCAGCGGCCTAGCGGGAAGCACAGATACGCAGTATTTT	CAISGLAGSTDTQYF
TRBV24-1	.	16	TRBD2	TRBJ2-1	TGTGCCACCAAGTCCGGGCCGCGGGAGGGTTCTAATGAGCAGTTCTTC	CATKSGPREGSNEQFF
TRBV28	.	14	.	TRBJ1-6	TGTGCCAGCAGTTTAGACGGCGCTGCGGGGACCCTCCACTTT	CASSLDGAAGTLHF
TRBV19	.	17	TRBD1	TRBJ2-3	TGTGCCAGTAGCCACGGGACAGGGAAAGGAGGCACAGATACGCAGTATTTT	CASSHGTGKGGTDTQYF
TRBV24-1	.	18	TRBD2	TRBJ2-2	TGTGCCACCAGTGCCCTTGGGGCTAGCGGGGGCAACACCGGGGAGCTGTTTTTT	CATSALGASGGNTGELFF
TRBV2	once	16	.	TRBJ2-3	TGTGCCAGCAGTGAAGCGTTCGTACAGGTCACAGATACGCAGTATTTT	CASSEAFVQVTDTQYF
TRBV4-1	.	18	TRBD2	TRBJ2-7	TGCGCCAGCAGCCAAGACGGGGGGCTAGCGGGAGCATCCTACGAGCAGTACTTC	CASSQDGGLAGASYEQYF
TRBV30	.	16	.	TRBJ1-1	TGTGCCTGGAGTCACTCCGGGGGGAGGGAAAACACTGAAGCTTTCTTT	CAWSHSGGRENTEAFF
TRBV7-3	.	15	TRBD2	TRBJ2-5	TGTGCCAGCAGTCGGGGACTAGCGGAACAAGAGACCCAGTACTTC	CASSRGLAEQETQYF
TRBV7-3	.	13	.	TRBJ2-5	TGTGCCAGCAGCTTATCCAGGCAAGAGACCCAGTACTTC	CASSLSRQETQYF
TRBV11-3	few	15	TRBD1	TRBJ2-1	TGTGCCAGCACCCCTAGGGGGACAGGGAACAATGAGCAGTTCTTC	CASTPRGTGNNEQFF
TRBV4-1	.	18	TRBD1	TRBJ2-7	TGCGCCAGCAGCCAAGCCTTTCCGGGACAGGGGGGCTCCCACGAGCAGTACTTC	CASSQAFPGQGGSHEQYF
TRBV7-8	.	14	TRBD1	TRBJ2-5	TGTGCCAGCAGCTCGGGGACAGGGAGTGAGACCCAGTACTTC	CASSSGTGSETQYF
TRBV5-1	.	17	TRBD1	TRBJ2-7	TGCGCCAGCAGCTTGAGGACAGGGGGATCCATCTTATACGAGCAGTACTTC	CASSLRTGGSILYEQYF
TRBV5-6	.	17	TRBD1	TRBJ2-7	TGTGCCAGCAGCATGGGGACAGGGGGCCCTTTCTCCTACGAGCAGTACTTC	CASSMGTGGPFSYEQYF
TRBV12-3/TRBV12-4	few	12	.	TRBJ1-1	TGTGCCAGCAGTTGGACAATTTCTAAAGCTTTCTTT	CASSWTISKAFF
TRBV30	.	13	.	TRBJ2-1	TGTGCCTGGAGTGGCGACTATTACAATGAGCAGTTCTTC	CAWSGDYYNEQFF
TRBV19	.	15	TRBD1	TRBJ1-5	TGTGCCAGTAGTATGGGGACAGGGGGTAATCAGCCCCAGCATTTT	CASSMGTGGNQPQHF
TRBV6-1	few	17	TRBD2	TRBJ2-7	TGTGCCAGCAGTGCGCCTCGACTAGCGGGAGTTTCCTACGAGCAGTACTTC	CASSAPRLAGVSYEQYF
TRBV2	.	15	TRBD1	TRBJ2-7	TGTGCCAGCAGTGAAAGGGGACAGCCCTCCTACGAGCAGTACTTC	CASSERGQPSYEQYF
TRBV29-1	once	17	TRBD2	TRBJ2-2	TGCAGCGTTGAAGATTCAACTAGCGGGAGGGGTACCGGGGAGCTGTTTTTT	CSVEDSTSGRGTGELFF
TRBV7-9	.	14	.	TRBJ2-3	TGTGCCAGCAGCGGGACTGGTAGCACAGATACGCAGTATTTT	CASSGTGSTDTQYF
TRBV28	.	18	.	TRBJ1-4	TGTGCCAGCAGTTTCCCTGTAGGCAGGGTGGGAACTAATGAAAAACTGTTTTTT	CASSFPVGRVGTNEKLFF
TRBV6-6	.	11	.	TRBJ2-7	TGTGCCAGCAGTGGAGGATACGAGCAGTACTTC	CASSGGYEQYF
TRBV28	.	17	.	TRBJ1-3	TGTGCCAGCACCAACCATGGGGCAGGGGACTCTGGAAACACCATATATTTT	CASTNHGAGDSGNTIYF
TRBV10-1	.	14	TRBD2	TRBJ2-3	TGCGCCAGCGGGACTAGCGGGGTGCCAGATACGCAGTATTTT	CASGTSGVPDTQYF
TRBV5-6	.	16	.	TRBJ1-6	TGTGCCAGCAGCTTGACAGCTACCTCCTATAATTCACCCCTCCACTTT	CASSLTATSYNSPLHF
TRBV3-1/TRBV3-2	.	18	TRBD2	TRBJ2-6	TGTGCCAGCAGTCCGGGCGGGGGGAGGCGCTCTGGGGCCAACGTCCTGACTTTC	CASSPGGGRRSGANVLTF
TRBV29-1	.	13	.	TRBJ2-3	TGCAGCGTTGAGGGAGGTTGGGCAGATACGCAGTATTTT	CSVEGGWADTQYF
TRBV3-1/TRBV3-2	.	16	.	TRBJ1-6	TGTGCCAGCAGCCAAGGGGCGGGAGACTATAATTCACCCCTCCACTTT	CASSQGAGDYNSPLHF
TRBV7-2	.	16	TRBD2	TRBJ2-3	TGTGCCAGCAGATCACGGACTAGCGGGAGTACAGATACGCAGTATTTT	CASRSRTSGSTDTQYF
TRBV27	.	15	TRBD2	TRBJ2-5	TGTGCCAGCAGTGCCAGTCTAGCGGGAGTAGAGACCCAGTACTTC	CASSASLAGVETQYF
TRBV7-2	.	14	.	TRBJ1-6	TGTGCCAGCAGCTTGTCGCAGAACAATTCACCCCTCCACTTT	CASSLSQNNSPLHF
TRBV11-2	.	13	.	TRBJ1-2	TGTGCCAGCAGCTTAGAGACAGCCTATGGCTACACCTTC	CASSLETAYGYTF
TRBV10-3	.	15	TRBD1	TRBJ2-2	TGTGCCACCAGAGGGGGCACCACGAACACCGGGGAGCTGTTTTTT	CATRGGTTNTGELFF
TRBV5-4	.	15	.	TRBJ2-1	TGTGCCAGCAGCTCAGTTTCGACTTGGAACAATGAGCAGTTCTTC	CASSSVSTWNNEQFF
TRBV10-1	.	14	TRBD1	TRBJ2-2	TGCGCCAGCAGTCCTGGGACAGGGGCCGGGGAGCTGTTTTTT	CASSPGTGAGELFF